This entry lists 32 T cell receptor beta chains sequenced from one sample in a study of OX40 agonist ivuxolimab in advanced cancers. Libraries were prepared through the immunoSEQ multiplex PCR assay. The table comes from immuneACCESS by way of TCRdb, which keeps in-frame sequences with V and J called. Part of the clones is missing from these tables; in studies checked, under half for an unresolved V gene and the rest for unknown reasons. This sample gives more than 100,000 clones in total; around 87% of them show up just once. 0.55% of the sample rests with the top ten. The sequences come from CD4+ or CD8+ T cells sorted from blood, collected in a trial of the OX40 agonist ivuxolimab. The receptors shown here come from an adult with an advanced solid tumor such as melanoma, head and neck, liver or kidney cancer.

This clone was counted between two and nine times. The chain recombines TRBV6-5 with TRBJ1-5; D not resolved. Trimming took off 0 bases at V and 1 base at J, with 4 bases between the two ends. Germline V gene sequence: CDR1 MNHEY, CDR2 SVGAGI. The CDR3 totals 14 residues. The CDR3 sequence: CASSYSHSNQPQHF. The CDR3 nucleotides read TGTGCCAGCAGTTACTCTCACAGCAATCAGCCCCAGCATTTT.

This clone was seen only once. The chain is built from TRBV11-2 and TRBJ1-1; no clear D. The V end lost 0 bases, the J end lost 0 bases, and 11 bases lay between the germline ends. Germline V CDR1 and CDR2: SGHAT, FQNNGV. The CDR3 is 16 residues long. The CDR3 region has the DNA TGTGCCAGCAGCTTAGATGTCGGGTATATGAACACTGAAGCTTTCTTT. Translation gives CASSLDVGYMNTEAFF.

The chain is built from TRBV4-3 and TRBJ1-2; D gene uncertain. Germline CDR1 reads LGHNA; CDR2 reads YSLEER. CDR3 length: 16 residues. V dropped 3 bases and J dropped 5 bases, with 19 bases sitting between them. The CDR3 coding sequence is TGCGCCAGCAGCCAGGACGCGAGGACGGCCATGTATGGCTACACCTTC. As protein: CASSQDARTAMYGYTF.

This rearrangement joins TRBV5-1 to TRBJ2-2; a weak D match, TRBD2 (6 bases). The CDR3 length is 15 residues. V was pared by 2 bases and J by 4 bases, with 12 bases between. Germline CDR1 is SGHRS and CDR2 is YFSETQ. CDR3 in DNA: TGCGCCAGCAGCTTCCCCAGGGAGGTCACCGGGGAGCTGTTTTTT. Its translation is CASSFPREVTGELFF.

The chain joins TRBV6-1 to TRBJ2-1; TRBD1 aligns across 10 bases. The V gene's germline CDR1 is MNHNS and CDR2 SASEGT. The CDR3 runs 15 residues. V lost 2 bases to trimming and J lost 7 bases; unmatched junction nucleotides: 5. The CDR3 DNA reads TGTGCCAGCAGTGAAAGGACAGGGGGATTAAATGAGCAGTTCTTC. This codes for CASSERTGGLNEQFF.

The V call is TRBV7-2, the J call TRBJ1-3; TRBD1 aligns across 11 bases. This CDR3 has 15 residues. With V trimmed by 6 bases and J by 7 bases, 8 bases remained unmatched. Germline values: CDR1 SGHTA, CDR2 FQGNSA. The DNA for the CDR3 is TGTGCCAGCAGTCTAAGCCGGGACAGGGGGAACACCATATATTTT. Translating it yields CASSLSRDRGNTIYF.

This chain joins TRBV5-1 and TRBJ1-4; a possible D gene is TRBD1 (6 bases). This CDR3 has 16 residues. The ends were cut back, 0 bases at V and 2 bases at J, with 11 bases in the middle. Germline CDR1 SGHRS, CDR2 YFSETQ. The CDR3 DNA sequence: TGCGCCAGCAGCTTGGCCGGGGGGGCCACTAATGAAAAACTGTTTTTT. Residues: CASSLAGGATNEKLFF. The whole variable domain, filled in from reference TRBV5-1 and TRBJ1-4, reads KAGVTQTPRYLIKTRGQQVTLSCSPISGHRSVSWYQQTPGQGLQFLFEYFSETQRNKGNFPGRFSGRQFSNSRSEMNVSTLELGDSALYLCASSLAGGATNEKLFFGSGTQLSVL.

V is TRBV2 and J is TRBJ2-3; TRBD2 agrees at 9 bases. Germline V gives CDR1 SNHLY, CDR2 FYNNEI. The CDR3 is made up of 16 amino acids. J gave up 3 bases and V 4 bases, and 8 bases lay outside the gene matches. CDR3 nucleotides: TGTGCCAGCAGTGTGTTGAGCGGGGGGTTAACAGATACGCAGTATTTT. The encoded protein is CASSVLSGGLTDTQYF.

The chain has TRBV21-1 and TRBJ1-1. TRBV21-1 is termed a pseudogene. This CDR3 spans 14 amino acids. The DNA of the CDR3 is TGTGCCAGCAGCTTTGGGATTCAGAACACTGAAGCTTTCTTT. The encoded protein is CASSFGIQNTEAFF.

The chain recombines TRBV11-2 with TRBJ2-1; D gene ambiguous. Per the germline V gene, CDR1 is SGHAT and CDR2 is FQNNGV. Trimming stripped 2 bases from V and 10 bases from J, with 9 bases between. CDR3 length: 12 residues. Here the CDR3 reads CASSLYKVEQFF. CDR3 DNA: TGTGCCAGCAGCTTATATAAGGTCGAGCAGTTCTTC. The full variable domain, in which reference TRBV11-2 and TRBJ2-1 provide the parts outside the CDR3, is EAGVAQSPRYKIIEKRQSVAFWCNPISGHATLYWYQQILGQGPKLLIQFQNNGVVDDSQLPKDRFSAERLKGVDSTLKIQPAKLEDSAVYLCASSLYKVEQFFGPGTRLTVL.

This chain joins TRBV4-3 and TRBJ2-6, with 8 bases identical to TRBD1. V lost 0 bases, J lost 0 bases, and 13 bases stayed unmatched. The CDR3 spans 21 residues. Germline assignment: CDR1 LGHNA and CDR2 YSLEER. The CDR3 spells CASSQDPPQQGVGSGANVLTF. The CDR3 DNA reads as TGCGCCAGCAGCCAAGACCCTCCGCAACAGGGGGTGGGCTCTGGGGCCAACGTCCTGACTTTC.

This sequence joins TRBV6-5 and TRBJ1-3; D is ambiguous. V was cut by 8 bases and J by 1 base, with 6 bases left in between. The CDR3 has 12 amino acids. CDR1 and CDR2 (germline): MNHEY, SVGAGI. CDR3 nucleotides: TGTGCCAGCGGCCGATCTGGAAACACCATATATTTT. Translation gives CASGRSGNTIYF.

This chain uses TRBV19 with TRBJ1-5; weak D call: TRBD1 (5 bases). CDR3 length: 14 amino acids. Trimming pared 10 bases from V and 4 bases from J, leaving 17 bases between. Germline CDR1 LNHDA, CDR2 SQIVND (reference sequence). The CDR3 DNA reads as TGTGCCACCTCACCAGGACAAGGAAATCAGCCCCAGCATTTT. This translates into CATSPGQGNQPQHF.

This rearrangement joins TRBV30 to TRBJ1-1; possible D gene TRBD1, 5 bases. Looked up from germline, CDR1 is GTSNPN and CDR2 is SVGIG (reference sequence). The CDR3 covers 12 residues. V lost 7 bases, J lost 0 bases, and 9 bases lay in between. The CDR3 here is CALGRLNTEAFF. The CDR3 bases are TGTGCCTTGGGGCGTCTGAACACTGAAGCTTTCTTT.

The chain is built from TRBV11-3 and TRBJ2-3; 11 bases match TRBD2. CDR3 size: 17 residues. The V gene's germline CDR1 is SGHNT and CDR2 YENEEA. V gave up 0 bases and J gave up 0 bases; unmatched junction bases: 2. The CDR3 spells CASSLDGTSGSTDTQYF. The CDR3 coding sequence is TGTGCCAGCAGCTTAGACGGGACTAGCGGTAGCACAGATACGCAGTATTTT.

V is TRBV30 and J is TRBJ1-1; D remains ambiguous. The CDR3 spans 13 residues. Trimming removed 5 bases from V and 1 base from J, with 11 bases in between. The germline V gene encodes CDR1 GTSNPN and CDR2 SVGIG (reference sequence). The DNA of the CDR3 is TGTGCCTGGCAGAGAGTAAGGAACACTGAAGCTTTCTTT. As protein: CAWQRVRNTEAFF.

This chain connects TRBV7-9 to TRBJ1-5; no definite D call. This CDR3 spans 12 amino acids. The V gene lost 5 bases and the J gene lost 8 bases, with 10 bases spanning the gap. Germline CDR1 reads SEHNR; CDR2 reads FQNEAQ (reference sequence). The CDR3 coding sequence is TGTGCCAGCAGCCCCCAGGACGAGCCCCAGCATTTT. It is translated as CASSPQDEPQHF.

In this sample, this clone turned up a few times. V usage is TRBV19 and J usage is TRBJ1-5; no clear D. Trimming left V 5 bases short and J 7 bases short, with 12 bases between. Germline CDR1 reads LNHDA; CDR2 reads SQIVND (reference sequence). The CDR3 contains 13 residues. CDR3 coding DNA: TGTGCCAGTAGTTCCTTGCCGGCCCAGCCCCAGCATTTT. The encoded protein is CASSSLPAQPQHF.

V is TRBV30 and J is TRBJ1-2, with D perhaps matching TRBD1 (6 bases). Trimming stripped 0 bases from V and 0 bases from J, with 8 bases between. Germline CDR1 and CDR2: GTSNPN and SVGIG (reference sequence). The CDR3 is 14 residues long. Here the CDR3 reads CAWSVTGTNYGYTF. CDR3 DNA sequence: TGTGCCTGGAGTGTTACAGGGACTAACTATGGCTACACCTTC.

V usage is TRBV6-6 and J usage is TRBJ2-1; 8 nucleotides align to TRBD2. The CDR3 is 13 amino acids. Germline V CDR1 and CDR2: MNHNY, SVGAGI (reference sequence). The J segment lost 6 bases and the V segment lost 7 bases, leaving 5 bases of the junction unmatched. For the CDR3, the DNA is TGTGCCAGCACCGGGACTAGGGTCAATGAGCAGTTCTTC. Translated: CASTGTRVNEQFF.

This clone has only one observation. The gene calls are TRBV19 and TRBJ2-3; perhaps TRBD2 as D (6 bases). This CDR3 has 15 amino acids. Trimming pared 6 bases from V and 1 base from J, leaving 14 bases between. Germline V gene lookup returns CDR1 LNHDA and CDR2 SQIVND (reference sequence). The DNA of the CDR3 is TGTGCCAGTAGAGACCAGGGCGGGGGCACAGATACGCAGTATTTT. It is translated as CASRDQGGGTDTQYF.

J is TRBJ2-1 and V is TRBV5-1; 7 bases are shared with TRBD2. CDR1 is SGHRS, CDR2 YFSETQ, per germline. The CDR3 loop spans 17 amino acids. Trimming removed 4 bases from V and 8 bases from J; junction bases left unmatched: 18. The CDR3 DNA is TGCGCCAGCAGCCATGGTCTAGCGGTGGGGATTTCACATGAGCAGTTCTTC. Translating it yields CASSHGLAVGISHEQFF.

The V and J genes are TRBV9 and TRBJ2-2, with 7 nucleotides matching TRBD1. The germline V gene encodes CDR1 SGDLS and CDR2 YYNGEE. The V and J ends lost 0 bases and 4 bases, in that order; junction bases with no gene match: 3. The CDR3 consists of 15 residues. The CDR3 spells CASSVVQGSTGELFF. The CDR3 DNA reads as TGTGCCAGCAGCGTAGTACAGGGGTCCACCGGGGAGCTGTTTTTT.

CDR3 coding DNA: TGTGCCAGCAGCTTGGGGTCGGGCACTGAAGCTTTCTTT. Protein product: CASSLGSGTEAFF. The rearrangement joins TRBV7-8 to TRBJ1-1; no firm D call. CDR1 is SGHVS and CDR2 is FQNEAQ in the germline V gene. V was cut by 3 bases and J by 4 bases, with 9 bases left in between. The CDR3 length is 13 residues.

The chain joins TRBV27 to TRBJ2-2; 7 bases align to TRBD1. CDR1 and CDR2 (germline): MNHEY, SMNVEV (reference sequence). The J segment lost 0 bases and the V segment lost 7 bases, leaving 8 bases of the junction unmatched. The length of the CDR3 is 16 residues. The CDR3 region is CASTQGVTANTGELFF. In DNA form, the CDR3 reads TGTGCCAGCACCCAGGGGGTCACCGCGAACACCGGGGAGCTGTTTTTT.

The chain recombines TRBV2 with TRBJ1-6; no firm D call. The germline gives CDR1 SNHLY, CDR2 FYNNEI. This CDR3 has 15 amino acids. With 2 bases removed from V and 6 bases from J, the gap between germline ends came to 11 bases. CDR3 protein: CASSERQALNSPLHF. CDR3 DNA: TGTGCCAGCAGTGAACGACAAGCCCTTAATTCACCCCTCCACTTT.

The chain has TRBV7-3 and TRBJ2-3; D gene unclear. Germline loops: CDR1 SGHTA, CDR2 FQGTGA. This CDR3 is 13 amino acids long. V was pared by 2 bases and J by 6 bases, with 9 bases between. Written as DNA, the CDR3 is TGTGCCAGCAGCTTACGGTACGGGGATACGCAGTATTTT. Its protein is CASSLRYGDTQYF.

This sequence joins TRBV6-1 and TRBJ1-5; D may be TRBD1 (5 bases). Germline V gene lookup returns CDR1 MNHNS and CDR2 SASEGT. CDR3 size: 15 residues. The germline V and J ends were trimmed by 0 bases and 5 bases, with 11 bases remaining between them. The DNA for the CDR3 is TGTGCCAGCAGTGAAGCGCGCAGGGCTGATCAGCCCCAGCATTTT. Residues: CASSEARRADQPQHF.

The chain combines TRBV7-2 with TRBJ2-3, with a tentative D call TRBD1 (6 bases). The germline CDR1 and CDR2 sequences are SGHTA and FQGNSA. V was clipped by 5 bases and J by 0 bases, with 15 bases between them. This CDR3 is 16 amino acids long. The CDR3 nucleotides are TGTGCCAGCAGCATAGACAGGACACGAAGCACAGATACGCAGTATTTT. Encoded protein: CASSIDRTRSTDTQYF.

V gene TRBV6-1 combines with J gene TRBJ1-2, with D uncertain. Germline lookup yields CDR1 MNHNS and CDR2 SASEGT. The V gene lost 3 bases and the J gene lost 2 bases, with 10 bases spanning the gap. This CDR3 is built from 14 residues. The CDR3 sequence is CASSENSLNYGYTF. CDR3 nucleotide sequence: TGTGCCAGCAGTGAGAACAGCCTAAACTATGGCTACACCTTC.

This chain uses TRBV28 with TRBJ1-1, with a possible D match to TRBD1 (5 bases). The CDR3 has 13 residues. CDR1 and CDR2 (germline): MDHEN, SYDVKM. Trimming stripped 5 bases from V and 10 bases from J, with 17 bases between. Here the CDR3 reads CASSLVSIGAAFF. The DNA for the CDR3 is TGTGCCAGCAGTCTAGTTAGTATCGGGGCAGCTTTCTTT.

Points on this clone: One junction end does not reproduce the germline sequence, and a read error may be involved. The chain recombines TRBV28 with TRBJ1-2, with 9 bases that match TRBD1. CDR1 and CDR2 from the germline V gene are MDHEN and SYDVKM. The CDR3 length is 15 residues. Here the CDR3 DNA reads TGTGCCAGCAATTTAGACTTAGGGACAGGGAATGGCTACACCTTC. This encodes CASNLDLGTGNGYTF.